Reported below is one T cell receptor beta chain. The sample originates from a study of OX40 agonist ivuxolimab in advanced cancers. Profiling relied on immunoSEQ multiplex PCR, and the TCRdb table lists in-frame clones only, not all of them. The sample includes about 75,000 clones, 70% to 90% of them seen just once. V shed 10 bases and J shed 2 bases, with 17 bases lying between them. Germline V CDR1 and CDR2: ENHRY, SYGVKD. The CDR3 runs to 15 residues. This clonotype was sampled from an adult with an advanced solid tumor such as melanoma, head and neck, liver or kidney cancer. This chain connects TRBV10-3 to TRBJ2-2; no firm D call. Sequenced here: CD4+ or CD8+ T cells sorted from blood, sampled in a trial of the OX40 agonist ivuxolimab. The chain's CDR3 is CATSVSSQNTGELFF. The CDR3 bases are TGTGCCACCTCCGTTTCTTCACAAAACACCGGGGAGCTGTTTTTT.